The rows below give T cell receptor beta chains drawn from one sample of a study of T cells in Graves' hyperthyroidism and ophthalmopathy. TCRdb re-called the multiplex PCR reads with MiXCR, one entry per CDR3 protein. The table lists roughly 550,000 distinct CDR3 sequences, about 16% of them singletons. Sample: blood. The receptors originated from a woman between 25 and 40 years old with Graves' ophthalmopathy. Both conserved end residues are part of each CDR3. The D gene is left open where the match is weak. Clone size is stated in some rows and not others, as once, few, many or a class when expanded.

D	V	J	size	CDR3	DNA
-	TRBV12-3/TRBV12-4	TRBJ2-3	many	CASSKGGMKGDTQYF	TGTGCCAGCAGCAAAGGAGGGATGAAAGGAGATACGCAGTATTTT
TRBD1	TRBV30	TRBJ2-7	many	CAWRSIRDRVNEQYF	TGTGCCTGGAGAAGCATCCGGGACAGGGTCAACGAGCAGTACTTC
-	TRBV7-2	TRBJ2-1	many	CASSLVDSRYNEQFF	TGTGCCAGCAGCTTAGTAGATAGTCGGTACAATGAGCAGTTCTTC
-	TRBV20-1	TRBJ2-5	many	CSARDGRATQETQYF	TGCAGTGCTAGAGATGGGCGGGCGACTCAAGAGACCCAGTACTTC
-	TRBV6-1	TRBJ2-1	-	CASGPTNEQFF	TGTGCCAGCGGGCCGACAAATGAGCAGTTCTTC
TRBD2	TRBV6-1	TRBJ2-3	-	CASRVSGLTDTQYF	TGTGCCAGCAGGGTTAGCGGGCTTACAGATACGCAGTATTTT
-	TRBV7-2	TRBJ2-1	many	CASSLSPGYNEQFF	TGTGCCAGCAGCTTATCTCCCGGCTACAATGAGCAGTTCTTC
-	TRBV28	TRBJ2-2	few	CASSPRGVGELFF	TGTGCCAGCAGCCCACGAGGGGTCGGGGAGCTGTTTTTT
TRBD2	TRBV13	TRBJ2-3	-	CASSRGAGGYASTDTQYF	TGTGCCAGCAGCCGGGGGGCGGGAGGCTATGCTAGCACAGATACGCAGTATTTT
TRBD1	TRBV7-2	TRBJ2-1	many	CASSLAYTGGKYNEQFF	TGTGCCAGCAGCTTAGCCTATACAGGGGGCAAATACAATGAGCAGTTCTTC
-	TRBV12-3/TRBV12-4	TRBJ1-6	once	CASSDNQGINSPLHF	TGTGCCAGCAGCGACAATCAGGGGATAAACTCACCCCTCCACTTT
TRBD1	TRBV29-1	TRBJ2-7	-	CSVGSGAGGWEQYF	TGCAGCGTTGGGAGTGGGGCAGGGGGCTGGGAGCAGTACTTC
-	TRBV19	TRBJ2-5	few	CASSNNRETQYF	TGTGCCAGTAGCAACAACAGGGAGACCCAGTACTTC
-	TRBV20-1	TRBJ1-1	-	CSADTQPIEPYTPEAFF	TGCAGTGCAGACACTCAGCCAATTGAACCCTACACTCCTGAAGCTTTCTTT
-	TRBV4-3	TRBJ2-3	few	CASSQNPGADTQYF	TGCGCCAGCAGCCAAAATCCGGGCGCAGATACGCAGTATTTT
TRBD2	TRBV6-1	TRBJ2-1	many	CASSDSGRAWDEQFF	TGTGCCAGCAGTGATAGCGGGAGGGCATGGGATGAGCAGTTCTTC
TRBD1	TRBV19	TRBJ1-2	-	CASSLLDRDGYGYTF	TGTGCCAGTAGTTTGTTGGACAGGGACGGCTATGGCTACACCTTC
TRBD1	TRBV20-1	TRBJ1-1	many	CSASLVGQPNTEAFF	TGCAGTGCTAGTTTAGTGGGACAGCCGAACACTGAAGCTTTCTTT
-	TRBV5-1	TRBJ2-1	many	CASSGERNEQFF	TGCGCCAGCAGTGGTGAAAGGAATGAGCAGTTCTTC
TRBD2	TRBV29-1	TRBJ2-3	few	CSVESRLAGVDTQYF	TGCAGCGTCGAATCAAGACTAGCGGGGGTAGATACGCAGTATTTT
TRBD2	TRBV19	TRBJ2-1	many	CASSIQGTSGREPYNEQFF	TGTGCCAGTAGTATTCAGGGGACTAGCGGGAGGGAACCCTACAATGAGCAGTTCTTC
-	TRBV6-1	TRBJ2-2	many	CASSFMDKNTGELFF	TGTGCCAGCAGTTTCATGGACAAGAACACCGGGGAGCTGTTTTTT
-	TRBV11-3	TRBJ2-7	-	CASSSKGGWREERQYF	TGTGCCAGCAGCTCAAAGGGGGGGTGGCGGGAAGAAAGGCAGTACTTC
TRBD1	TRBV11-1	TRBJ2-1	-	CASSAGQGGGNEQFF	TGTGCCAGCAGCGCGGGACAGGGGGGGGGCAATGAGCAGTTCTTC
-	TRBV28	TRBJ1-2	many	CASSSHNANYGYTF	TGTGCCAGCAGTTCACACAACGCTAACTATGGCTACACCTTC
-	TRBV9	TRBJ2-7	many	CASSVEYGEQYF	TGTGCCAGCAGCGTGGAATACGGCGAGCAGTACTTC